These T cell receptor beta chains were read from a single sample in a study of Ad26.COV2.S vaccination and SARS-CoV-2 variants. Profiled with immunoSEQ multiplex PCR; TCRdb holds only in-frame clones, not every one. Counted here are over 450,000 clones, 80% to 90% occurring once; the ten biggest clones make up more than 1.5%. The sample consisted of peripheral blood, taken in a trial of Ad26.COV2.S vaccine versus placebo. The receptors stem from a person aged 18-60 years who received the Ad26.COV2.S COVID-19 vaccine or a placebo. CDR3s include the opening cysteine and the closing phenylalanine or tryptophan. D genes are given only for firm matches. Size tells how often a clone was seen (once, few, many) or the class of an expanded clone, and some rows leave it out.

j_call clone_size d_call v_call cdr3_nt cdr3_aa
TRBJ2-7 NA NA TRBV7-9 TGTGCCAGCAGCATCGGTAAGGGCTACGAGCAGTACTTC CASSIGKGYEQYF
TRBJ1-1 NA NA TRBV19 TGTGCCAGTAGTATTTACCGGGACACGACTGAAGCTTTCTTT CASSIYRDTTEAFF
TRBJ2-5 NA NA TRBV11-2 TGTGCCAGCAGCTCCGCTTCCCCCCAAGAGACCCAGTACTTC CASSSASPQETQYF
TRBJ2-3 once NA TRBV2 TGTGCCAGCACACAGGGTAGGGCAGATACGCAGTATTTT CASTQGRADTQYF
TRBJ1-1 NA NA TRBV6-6 TGTGCCAGCAGTTACGTTTCAGCAGAAGCTTTCTTT CASSYVSAEAFF
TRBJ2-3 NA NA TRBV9 TGTGCCAGCAGCCCCCAACGACACACAGATACGCAGTATTTT CASSPQRHTDTQYF
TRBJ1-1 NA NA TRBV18 TGTGCCAGCTCACCACAGGGCACTGAAGCTTTCTTT CASSPQGTEAFF
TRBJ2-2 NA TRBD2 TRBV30 TGTGCCTGGAGTGTACGAGCGGGGGTAAACACCGGGGAGCTGTTTTTT CAWSVRAGVNTGELFF
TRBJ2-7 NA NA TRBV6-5 TGTGCCAGCAGCCGTACCTTTAGCTCCTACGAGCAGTACTTC CASSRTFSSYEQYF
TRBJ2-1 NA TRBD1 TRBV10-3 TGTGCCATCAGTGAGTGGGGACAGGGGACCTACAATGAGCAGTTCTTC CAISEWGQGTYNEQFF
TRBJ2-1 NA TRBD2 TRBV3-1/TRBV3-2 TGTGCCAGCAGCCCCTCTAGCGGGAGTGGCCATGAGCAGTTCTTC CASSPSSGSGHEQFF
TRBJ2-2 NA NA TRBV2 TGTGCCAGCAGACCCCCAGGGAGCTCCGGGGAGCTGTTTTTT CASRPPGSSGELFF
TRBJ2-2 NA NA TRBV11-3 TGTGCCAGCAGCCCGGCGGCCTCACGAGACACCGGGGAGCTGTTTTTT CASSPAASRDTGELFF
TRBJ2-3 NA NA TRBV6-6 TGTGCCAGCAGTTACTTATCAGGGATCGCAGATACGCAGTATTTT CASSYLSGIADTQYF
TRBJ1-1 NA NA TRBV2 TGTGCCAGCAGACCTGAGGCTTTCTTT CASRPEAFF
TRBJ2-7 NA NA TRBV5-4 TGTGCCAGCAGCTTAATGGGTCCGGACGTCTCCTACGAGCAGTACTTC CASSLMGPDVSYEQYF
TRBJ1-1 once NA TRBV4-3 TGCGCCAGCAGCCAAGATCTTTGGCAGGCTCTTGGAGCTTTCTTT CASSQDLWQALGAFF
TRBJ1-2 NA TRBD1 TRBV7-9 TGTGCCAGCAGCTTAGGCAGGGGGGACGGCTACACCTTC CASSLGRGDGYTF
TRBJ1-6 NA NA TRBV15 TGTGCCACCAGCAGAACCTCTTGGGGTGGTAATTCACCCCTCCACTTT CATSRTSWGGNSPLHF
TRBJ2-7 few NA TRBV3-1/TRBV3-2 TGTGCCAGCAGCCAAGATGTGAGCACCTACGAGCAGTACTTC CASSQDVSTYEQYF
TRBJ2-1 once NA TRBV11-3 TGTGCCAGCAGCTTATCTGGGTCCCTCTACAATGAGCAGTTCTTC CASSLSGSLYNEQFF
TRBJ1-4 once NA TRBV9 TGTGCCAGCAGCCCCTGGGGGCACGCAACTAATGAAAAACTGTTTTTT CASSPWGHATNEKLFF
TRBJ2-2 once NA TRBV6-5 TGTGCCAGCAGTTGGGGCAACACCGGGGAGCTGTTTTTT CASSWGNTGELFF
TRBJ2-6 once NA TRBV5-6 TGTGCCAGCAGCCCGACCGGGGCCCCCCCTTCTGGGGCCAACGTCCTGACTTTC CASSPTGAPPSGANVLTF
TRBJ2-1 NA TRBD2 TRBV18 TGTGCCAGCTCACCACCGTTGGGTAGCGGGGGCCCTTACAATGAGCAGTTCTTC CASSPPLGSGGPYNEQFF
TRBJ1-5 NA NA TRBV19 TGTGCCAGTAAACCCCTCCCAGGGTATGAAGAGCCCCAGCATTTT CASKPLPGYEEPQHF
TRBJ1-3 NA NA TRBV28 TGTGCCACGTACTCTGGAAACACCATATATTTT CATYSGNTIYF